These T cell receptor beta chains were read from a single sample in a study of shared clonotypes between healthy human individuals. Data came from immunoSEQ multiplex PCR; TCRdb stores just in-frame clones and leaves some out. The sample holds nearly 500,000 clones; over 65% are singletons and the top ten take 10% to 15%. The sample was PBMCs. The receptor source for this set is a woman between 35 and 50 years old in good health. Some clones in this sample may be carry-over from other donors' samples. Each CDR3 is given with its conserved first and last residue. A D gene is named only where the DNA matches it firmly. Clone size appears in some rows only: once, few, many, or a class for an expanded clone.

V gene,D gene,clone size,J gene,CDR3 DNA,CDR3 protein
TRBV2,-,-,TRBJ1-2,TGTGCCAGCATAGGGCCCCTAGCGGGGAACTATGGCTACACCTTC,CASIGPLAGNYGYTF
TRBV4-2,TRBD2,few,TRBJ2-1,TGTGCCAGCAGCCAAGTATTAGCGGGAGGAAATGAGAATGAGCAGTTCTTC,CASSQVLAGGNENEQFF
TRBV28,TRBD2,-,TRBJ2-7,TGTGCCAGCGAGCCGGGACTAGCGGGGGTCTACGAGCAGTACTTC,CASEPGLAGVYEQYF
TRBV27,-,once,TRBJ2-1,TGTGCCAGCAGTGCCGCCGGGGCCTGGGGGCAGTTCTTC,CASSAAGAWGQFF
TRBV29-1,-,-,TRBJ1-4,TGCAGCGTTGCTGATCCCCAGGGAGGGATTTTT,CSVADPQGGIF
TRBV4-1,TRBD1,-,TRBJ1-2,TGCGCCAGCAGCCGACCGGGACAGCTCAACTATGGCTACACCTTC,CASSRPGQLNYGYTF
TRBV10-3,TRBD2,-,TRBJ2-7,TGTGCCGGAGCCGGGACTAGCGGGAGGGCCGGGGAGCAGTACTTC,CAGAGTSGRAGEQYF
TRBV4-2,-,-,TRBJ2-2,TGTGCCAGCAGCCAAGATGAGGAGGTAGGCACCGGGGAGCTGTTTTTT,CASSQDEEVGTGELFF
TRBV11-2,TRBD2,-,TRBJ2-1,TGTGCCAGCAGCGTCGGGACTAGCGGGAGGTCCAAGCAGTATGAGCAGTTCTTC,CASSVGTSGRSKQYEQFF
TRBV5-4,TRBD1,-,TRBJ2-5,TGTGCCAGCAGCTCAAAATCCGGGACAGGGGACGAGACCCAGTACTTC,CASSSKSGTGDETQYF
TRBV6-5,TRBD1,-,TRBJ1-5,TGTGCCAGCAGTTACGGGACAGGGGTTAATCAGCCCCAGCATTTT,CASSYGTGVNQPQHF
TRBV30,-,-,TRBJ2-7,TGTGCCTGGAGTGTGGGCTGGAGGTACGAGCAGTACTTC,CAWSVGWRYEQYF
TRBV2,TRBD1,-,TRBJ1-2,TGTGCCAGCAGTGAGGCAGGGGGGTACTATGGCTACACCTTC,CASSEAGGYYGYTF
TRBV28,-,-,TRBJ2-3,TGTGCCAGCAGTTTACGGAATCAGCCCCAGTATTTT,CASSLRNQPQYF
TRBV9,TRBD2,-,TRBJ2-1,TGTGCCAGCAGCGTAGGGGTGGCGGGAGGGGTAATTGAGCAGTTCTTC,CASSVGVAGGVIEQFF
TRBV10-3,TRBD2,-,TRBJ2-1,TGTGCCATCAGTGAGTCTCTAGCGGGGGTGGCCAATGAGCAGTTCTTC,CAISESLAGVANEQFF
TRBV6-4,TRBD1,-,TRBJ2-2,TGTGCCAGCAGTGACGGACAGGGGAACACCGGGGAGCTGTTTTTT,CASSDGQGNTGELFF
TRBV5-1,-,once,TRBJ1-6,TGCGCCAGCAGCTTGGACGGGGACCCGGGTAATTCACCCCTCCACTTT,CASSLDGDPGNSPLHF
TRBV6-1,-,-,TRBJ2-5,TGTGCCAGCATCCGTGGAGCAGAAGAGACCCAGTACTTC,CASIRGAEETQYF
TRBV5-1,-,-,TRBJ1-1,TGCGCCAGCAGCTTGGCCTTGGGAGGGAACACTGAAGCTTTCTTT,CASSLALGGNTEAFF
TRBV5-1,-,-,TRBJ1-4,TGCGCCAGCAGCTTTTCGGTCAGACAGGTTAATGAAAAACTGTTTTTT,CASSFSVRQVNEKLFF
TRBV5-1,TRBD1,-,TRBJ1-4,TGCGCCAGCAGCTTTGGGACAGGGGAAGAAAAACTGTTTTTT,CASSFGTGEEKLFF
TRBV7-2,-,-,TRBJ2-3,TGTGCCAGCAGCTTGATGGGTAGGGGTGTAGCAGATACGCAGTATTTT,CASSLMGRGVADTQYF
TRBV5-4,TRBD2,-,TRBJ2-1,TGTGCCAGCAGAGGGGAACTAGCGGGAGTGACTGAGCAGTTCTTC,CASRGELAGVTEQFF
TRBV7-8,-,few,TRBJ1-2,TGTGCCAGCAGCTTATTGACAGGTCCTAACTATGGCTACACCTTC,CASSLLTGPNYGYTF
TRBV11-2,TRBD2,once,TRBJ2-3,TGTGCCAGCAGCTTAAGGGTAGGGACTAGCGGCGGTCCGCAGTATTTT,CASSLRVGTSGGPQYF
TRBV18,-,-,TRBJ1-4,TGTGCCAGCTCGCGAGGGGCAGGATTTAATGAAAAACTGTTTTTT,CASSRGAGFNEKLFF